Listed below are T cell receptor beta chains from one sample, sequenced in a study of blood T cell repertoires in COVID-19. Profiled with immunoSEQ multiplex PCR; TCRdb holds only in-frame clones, not every one. The sample holds about 200,000 clones, about nine tenths seen once. Specimen: PBMCs or T cells enriched from blood (not recorded which). These receptors all stem from a man younger than 40 who had recovered from COVID-19. Each CDR3 is given with its conserved first and last residue. The D gene is left open where the match is weak. A clone size is listed for some rows: how often the clone was seen (once, few, many), or a class if it is expanded.

>TRBV28|15|NA|TRBJ1-5|TRBD1
CASSSPGQDGRPQHF
TGTGCCAGCAGTTCCCCGGGACAGGACGGTCGGCCCCAGCATTTT
>TRBV24-1|17|few|TRBJ1-6|TRBD1
CATLIKDRDRNNSPLHF
TGTGCCACCCTTATAAAGGACAGGGATAGAAATAATTCACCCCTCCACTTT
>TRBV15|14|once|TRBJ2-5|NA
CATSSNRVQETQYF
TGTGCCACCAGCAGCAACAGGGTTCAAGAGACCCAGTACTTC
>TRBV7-8|15|NA|TRBJ1-1|NA
CASSFHRVMNTEAFF
TGTGCCAGCAGCTTCCACAGGGTCATGAACACTGAAGCTTTCTTT
>TRBV12-3/TRBV12-4|13|NA|TRBJ2-7|TRBD1
CASSLGDRDEQYF
TGTGCCAGCAGTTTAGGGGACAGGGACGAGCAGTACTTC
>TRBV3-1/TRBV3-2|11|NA|TRBJ1-1|NA
CASSQDNRAFF
TGTGCCAGCAGCCAAGATAATCGGGCTTTCTTT
>TRBV9|14|NA|TRBJ2-7|NA
CASSVAYRDYEQYF
TGTGCCAGCAGCGTAGCTTACAGAGACTACGAGCAGTACTTC
>TRBV7-8|15|NA|TRBJ2-7|TRBD2
CASSPSGTSVYEQYF
TGTGCCAGCAGCCCATCCGGGACTAGCGTCTACGAGCAGTACTTC
>TRBV19|18|once|TRBJ2-3|TRBD2
CASSIDPPLAGGTDTQYF
TGTGCCAGTAGTATAGATCCGCCCCTAGCGGGGGGGACAGATACGCAGTATTTT
>TRBV6-5|14|once|TRBJ2-5|TRBD2
CASSFLAGQETQYF
TGTGCCAGCAGTTTCTTAGCGGGGCAAGAGACCCAGTACTTC
>TRBV12-5|14|NA|TRBJ1-2|NA
CASGLAGARAGYTF
TGTGCTAGTGGTTTGGCAGGGGCCCGGGCTGGCTACACCTTC
>TRBV2|12|NA|TRBJ1-2|NA
CASTLRQAGYTF
TGTGCCAGCACCCTCCGACAGGCCGGCTACACCTTC
>TRBV7-6|16|NA|TRBJ1-4|TRBD1
CASSLPYRGQGEKLFF
TGTGCCAGCAGCCTACCGTACAGGGGGCAGGGTGAAAAACTGTTTTTT
>TRBV5-4|15|NA|TRBJ2-2|NA
CASSLAAGGTGELFF
TGTGCCAGCAGCTTGGCCGCAGGAGGGACCGGGGAGCTGTTTTTT
>TRBV5-6|15|NA|TRBJ2-3|TRBD2
CASSLGGGAEDTQYF
TGTGCCAGCAGCTTGGGCGGGGGGGCCGAGGATACGCAGTATTTT
>TRBV2|15|NA|TRBJ1-5|TRBD1
CASTPRQGIYQPQHF
TGTGCCAGCACCCCTCGACAGGGGATCTATCAGCCCCAGCATTTT
>TRBV24-1|13|NA|TRBJ2-1|NA
CATSDFRGNEQFF
TGTGCCACCAGTGATTTTAGGGGTAATGAGCAGTTCTTC
>TRBV10-1|17|NA|TRBJ2-2|TRBD2
CASSVRSGRANTGELFF
TGCGCCAGCAGTGTTAGAAGCGGGAGGGCGAACACCGGGGAGCTGTTTTTT
>TRBV7-9|12|NA|TRBJ1-1|NA
CASSLVTGIAFF
TGTGCCAGCAGCTTAGTCACAGGGATAGCTTTCTTT
>TRBV4-1|17|NA|TRBJ1-2|TRBD1
CASSQEPGTGSLNGYTF
TGCGCCAGCAGCCAAGAGCCCGGGACAGGCAGTCTGAATGGCTACACCTTC
>TRBV10-3|17|few|TRBJ2-6|TRBD1
CAISEGDRVSGANVLTF
TGTGCCATCAGTGAGGGGGACAGGGTCTCTGGGGCCAACGTCCTGACTTTC
>TRBV19|17|NA|TRBJ2-7|NA
CASSIALLPSASYEQYF
TGTGCCAGTAGTATAGCACTCCTTCCTAGCGCATCCTACGAGCAGTACTTC
>TRBV9|18|NA|TRBJ2-3|TRBD2
CASSVAGLLAGGTDTQYF
TGTGCCAGCAGCGTAGCTGGCTTACTAGCGGGAGGAACAGATACGCAGTATTTT
>TRBV4-3|15|NA|TRBJ2-1|TRBD2
CASSPGLANYNEQFF
TGCGCCAGCAGCCCGGGACTAGCGAACTACAATGAGCAGTTCTTC
>TRBV27|12|NA|TRBJ2-3|TRBD2
CASSGVAGVQYF
TGTGCCAGCAGTGGAGTAGCGGGGGTACAGTATTTT
>TRBV13|16|NA|TRBJ2-1|NA
CASSSRSESSYNEQFF
TGTGCCAGCAGCTCACGTAGCGAGAGCTCCTACAATGAGCAGTTCTTC
>TRBV2|12|NA|TRBJ1-4|NA
CASSGGDEKLFF
TGTGCCAGCAGCGGGGGAGATGAAAAACTGTTTTTT
>TRBV27|13|few|TRBJ2-3|TRBD2
CASSLAGGDTQYF
TGTGCCAGCAGTTTAGCGGGGGGGGATACGCAGTATTTT
>TRBV5-5|13|NA|TRBJ1-4|NA
CASSVQGNEKLFF
TGTGCCAGCAGCGTTCAGGGGAATGAAAAACTGTTTTTT
>TRBV29-1|14|once|TRBJ2-7|NA
CSVVFLQGSSEQYF
TGCAGCGTTGTATTTTTGCAGGGGTCTTCCGAGCAGTACTTC
>TRBV9|12|once|TRBJ2-1|NA
CASSREGDEQFF
TGTGCCAGCAGCCGGGAAGGTGATGAGCAGTTCTTC
>TRBV28|14|NA|TRBJ2-3|NA
CASSLEVGTDTQYF
TGTGCCAGCAGTTTGGAGGTAGGGACAGATACGCAGTATTTT
>TRBV2|13|NA|TRBJ2-2|TRBD1
CASMTGKSGELFF
TGTGCCAGCATGACAGGGAAAAGCGGGGAGCTGTTTTTT
>TRBV7-7|15|once|TRBJ2-2|TRBD1
CASRAGTGRTGELFF
TGTGCCAGCAGGGCCGGGACAGGCCGCACCGGGGAGCTGTTTTTT
>TRBV19|15|once|TRBJ2-3|TRBD1
CASRWTGAITDTQYF
TGTGCCAGTAGGTGGACAGGGGCGATCACAGATACGCAGTATTTT
>TRBV30|12|NA|TRBJ1-1|NA
CAWSVGGAEAFF
TGTGCCTGGAGTGTAGGCGGGGCTGAAGCTTTCTTT
>TRBV13|22|NA|TRBJ2-1|TRBD2
CASSKRSWDPGLASSSYNEQFF
TGTGCCAGCAGCAAACGCTCTTGGGATCCGGGACTAGCGTCGAGCTCCTACAATGAGCAGTTCTTC
>TRBV19|16|NA|TRBJ1-5|TRBD1
CASSLTWTGGGQPQHF
TGTGCCAGTAGTCTAACCTGGACAGGGGGCGGTCAGCCCCAGCATTTT
>TRBV5-1|12|NA|TRBJ2-3|NA
CASSLGRDTQYF
TGCGCCAGCAGCTTGGGCAGGGATACGCAGTATTTT
>TRBV18|17|NA|TRBJ2-3|NA
CASSPALGGAGADTQYF
TGTGCCAGCTCACCCGCCCTCGGCGGGGCCGGGGCAGATACGCAGTATTTT
>TRBV27|15|NA|TRBJ1-5|NA
CASSLFGGGNQPQHF
TGTGCCAGCAGTTTGTTCGGGGGAGGCAATCAGCCCCAGCATTTT
>TRBV13|14|NA|TRBJ1-2|NA
CASSLDGRVYGYTF
TGTGCCAGCAGCTTAGATGGCAGGGTGTATGGCTACACCTTC
>TRBV7-2|16|NA|TRBJ2-3|NA
CASSLVGARSTDTQYF
TGTGCCAGCAGCTTAGTGGGGGCCCGTAGCACAGATACGCAGTATTTT
>TRBV15|15|NA|TRBJ2-5|NA
CATSRDLAEEETQYF
TGTGCCACCAGCAGAGATTTAGCAGAAGAAGAGACCCAGTACTTC
>TRBV15|17|NA|TRBJ2-7|TRBD1
CATSRKDPETGSYEQYF
TGTGCCACCAGCAGGAAGGACCCGGAGACAGGGTCCTACGAGCAGTACTTC
>TRBV15|15|NA|TRBJ2-3|TRBD2
CATSGTSGSTDTQYF
TGTGCCACCAGCGGTACTAGCGGGAGCACAGATACGCAGTATTTT
>TRBV5-1|17|NA|TRBJ2-3|NA
CASSLGGPGTRTDTQYF
TGCGCCAGCAGCTTGGGGGGGCCAGGGACCCGCACAGATACGCAGTATTTT
>TRBV6-1|17|NA|TRBJ1-5|TRBD1
CASSEAKTGYRNQPQHF
TGTGCCAGCAGTGAAGCAAAGACAGGGTATCGCAATCAGCCCCAGCATTTT
>TRBV4-1|14|few|TRBJ1-2|NA
CASSRGGDNYGYTF
TGCGCCAGCAGCCGTGGAGGGGATAACTATGGCTACACCTTC
>TRBV9|13|NA|TRBJ1-1|NA
CASSPTMAAEAFF
TGTGCCAGCAGCCCCACAATGGCGGCTGAAGCTTTCTTT
>TRBV9|14|NA|TRBJ1-2|NA
CASSEGRPYYGYTF
TGTGCCAGCAGCGAAGGCAGGCCATACTATGGCTACACCTTC
>TRBV15|16|NA|TRBJ2-2|TRBD1
CATSRDGQGGTGELFF
TGTGCCACCAGCAGAGATGGACAGGGAGGCACCGGGGAGCTGTTTTTT
>TRBV4-3|16|NA|TRBJ2-7|NA
CASSQASTGNFYEQYF
TGCGCCAGCAGCCAAGCGTCGACAGGTAACTTCTACGAGCAGTACTTC
>TRBV7-2|16|NA|TRBJ2-1|TRBD2
CASSRRGSGGANEQFF
TGTGCCAGCAGCCGCCGAGGGAGCGGGGGGGCCAATGAGCAGTTCTTC
>TRBV18|15|NA|TRBJ1-2|NA
CASSPGAESYYGYTF
TGTGCCAGCTCACCGGGGGCAGAATCGTACTATGGCTACACCTTC
>TRBV4-1|15|NA|TRBJ1-2|NA
CASSQDGTPNYGYTF
TGCGCCAGCAGCCAAGACGGGACACCCAACTATGGCTACACCTTC
>TRBV7-2|15|NA|TRBJ2-5|TRBD2
CASSPLAGGSETQYF
TGTGCCAGCAGCCCACTAGCGGGGGGGTCAGAGACCCAGTACTTC
>TRBV5-5|13|NA|TRBJ2-4|TRBD1
CASTDPDRSFQYF
TGTGCCAGCACCGACCCGGACAGGTCGTTTCAGTACTTC
>TRBV27|17|NA|TRBJ1-6|TRBD1
CASSFRPTTGDNSPLHF
TGTGCCAGCAGTTTTCGCCCAACTACAGGGGACAATTCACCCCTCCACTTT
>TRBV6-4|14|NA|TRBJ2-3|NA
CASSDLARADTQYF
TGTGCCAGCAGTGACTTGGCCCGGGCAGATACGCAGTATTTT